Listed below are T cell receptor beta chains from one sample, sequenced in a study of immune heterogeneity within non-small cell lung tumors. Via MiXCR, TCRdb re-called the multiplex PCR reads, giving one row per CDR3 protein. The sample comprises tens of thousands of distinct CDR3 sequences, approximately 30% of which are singletons, and 3% to 4.5% rests with the top ten. The sequencing input was lung tumor tissue. The receptors come from a middle-aged man with non-small cell lung cancer. CDR3s include the opening cysteine and the closing phenylalanine or tryptophan. D genes are given only for firm matches. Where a row states a size, it is once, few, many or the class of an expanded clone; other rows omit it.

TRBJ2-7	TRBV5-1	NA	many	CASSLQVELYEQYF	TGCGCCAGCAGCTTGCAGGTCGAACTCTACGAGCAGTACTTC
TRBJ1-5	TRBV10-3	NA	many	CAISDPGLLNQPQHF	TGTGCCATCAGTGATCCCGGACTGCTAAATCAGCCCCAGCATTTT
TRBJ2-1	TRBV4-3	TRBD1	NA	CASSQEGTAYNEQFF	TGCGCCAGCAGCCAAGAAGGGACAGCATACAATGAGCAGTTCTTC
TRBJ1-1	TRBV5-5	TRBD1	NA	CASSLGTGLGEAFF	TGTGCCAGCAGCCTCGGGACAGGTTTGGGGGAAGCTTTCTTT
TRBJ1-5	TRBV2	NA	many	CASRGNGGQPQHF	TGTGCCAGCAGAGGGAACGGCGGCCAGCCCCAGCATTTT
TRBJ2-1	TRBV20-1	TRBD2	NA	CSARPSGRNDEQFF	TGCAGTGCTAGGCCTAGCGGGAGGAATGATGAGCAGTTCTTC
TRBJ1-2	TRBV11-2	TRBD1	NA	CASSTTGDYGYTF	TGTGCCAGCAGCACGACAGGGGACTATGGCTACACCTTC
TRBJ1-2	TRBV20-1	NA	many	CSASGGGDGYTF	TGCAGTGCTAGTGGCGGGGGGGATGGCTACACCTTC
TRBJ1-6	TRBV5-6	TRBD1	few	CASSWTGLNSPLHF	TGTGCCAGCAGCTGGACAGGGCTGAATTCACCCCTCCACTTT
TRBJ2-2	TRBV6-1	TRBD2	NA	CASSRTSGSSTGELFF	TGTGCCAGCAGCCGGACTAGCGGGAGTTCCACCGGGGAGCTGTTTTTT
TRBJ2-7	TRBV5-6	TRBD1	NA	CASTKAGTGTYEQYF	TGTGCCAGCACCAAGGCCGGGACAGGTACCTACGAGCAGTACTTC
TRBJ1-5	TRBV18	NA	many	CASSPTGLGQPQHF	TGTGCCAGCTCACCGACAGGTTTAGGTCAGCCCCAGCATTTT
TRBJ2-7	TRBV7-2	TRBD1	many	CASSLARAGGEQYF	TGTGCCAGCAGCTTAGCCCGGGCAGGGGGCGAGCAGTACTTC
TRBJ2-5	TRBV12-3/TRBV12-4	NA	few	CASRGGGGQTQYF	TGTGCCAGTAGAGGAGGGGGTGGACAGACCCAGTACTTC
TRBJ1-1	TRBV30	TRBD1	few	CAWRGAGTVYTEAFF	TGTGCCTGGAGGGGGGCCGGGACAGTCTATACTGAAGCTTTCTTT
TRBJ2-2	TRBV11-2	TRBD1	NA	CASSFGQGRENTGELFF	TGTGCCAGCAGCTTCGGACAGGGTAGGGAAAACACCGGGGAGCTGTTTTTT
TRBJ2-7	TRBV2	NA	medium-sized	CASRRNLGTYEQYF	TGTGCCAGCAGGCGGAACTTGGGGACCTACGAGCAGTACTTC
TRBJ2-2	TRBV9	NA	once	CASSVVPANTGELFF	TGTGCCAGCAGCGTAGTTCCAGCGAATACCGGGGAGCTGTTTTTT
TRBJ2-7	TRBV5-1	NA	many	CASSLEVTQEQYF	TGCGCCAGCAGCTTGGAAGTGACCCAAGAGCAGTACTTC
TRBJ2-1	TRBV11-3	TRBD2	few	CASSLAGLAGGINEQFF	TGTGCCAGCAGCTTAGCCGGACTAGCGGGAGGGATCAATGAGCAGTTCTTC
TRBJ1-5	TRBV12-3/TRBV12-4	TRBD1	NA	CTSSWTTGTGGSQPQHF	TGTACCAGCAGTTGGACCACCGGGACAGGGGGGAGTCAGCCCCAGCATTTT
TRBJ2-3	TRBV3-1	TRBD1	few	CASSQGHPGQGSDTQYF	TGTGCCAGCAGCCAAGGACATCCGGGACAGGGCTCAGATACGCAGTATTTT
TRBJ2-3	TRBV7-2	NA	NA	CASILSSIPTDTQYF	TGTGCCAGCATCTTGTCCAGTATCCCCACAGATACGCAGTATTTT
TRBJ1-2	TRBV19	NA	medium-sized	CASSIQGFYYGYTF	TGTGCCAGTAGTATACAGGGATTTTACTATGGCTACACCTTC
TRBJ2-7	TRBV20-1	NA	NA	CSARTDAIYEYYF	TGCAGTGCTAGAACGGACGCAATCTACGAGTACTACTTC
TRBJ1-2	TRBV24-1	TRBD1	medium-sized	CATSDFGTGGISYTF	TGTGCCACCAGTGATTTTGGGACAGGGGGAATTAGCTACACCTTC
TRBJ2-7	TRBV14	TRBD2	many	CASSPGLGYEQYF	TGTGCCAGCAGCCCGGGACTAGGCTACGAGCAGTACTTC
TRBJ2-2	TRBV10-3	TRBD2	many	CAISVSSGNTGELFF	TGTGCCATCAGTGTTTCTAGCGGGAACACCGGGGAGCTGTTTTTT
TRBJ2-2	TRBV10-1	NA	many	CASSEGGEVWELFF	TGCGCCAGCAGTGAAGGGGGAGAGGTATGGGAGCTGTTTTTT
TRBJ2-1	TRBV6-1	NA	many	CASSRTPGSEQFF	TGTGCCAGCAGTCGAACCCCTGGCAGTGAGCAGTTCTTC
TRBJ2-3	TRBV18	TRBD1	few	CASSALPGQGTDTQYF	TGTGCCAGCTCAGCACTCCCGGGACAGGGAACAGATACGCAGTATTTT
TRBJ1-2	TRBV20-1	NA	NA	CSAPDFSNYGYTF	TGCAGTGCTCCAGACTTTTCTAACTATGGCTACACCTTC
TRBJ1-2	TRBV28	NA	many	CASSGTRIGYTF	TGTGCCAGCAGTGGGACAAGGATTGGCTACACCTTC
TRBJ2-3	TRBV6-4	TRBD2	few	CASSPSGGTDTQYF	TGTGCCAGCAGTCCCAGCGGGGGCACAGATACGCAGTATTTT
TRBJ2-7	TRBV7-2	NA	many	CASSLVKGIGYEQYF	TGTGCCAGCAGCTTAGTCAAAGGGATAGGCTACGAGCAGTACTTC
TRBJ2-7	TRBV4-1	TRBD1	NA	CASSPSSVTGFSYQQYF	TGCGCCAGCAGCCCCTCGTCTGTGACAGGGTTTTCCTACCAGCAGTACTTC
TRBJ1-2	TRBV30	TRBD1	medium-sized	CAWSGQGNYGYTF	TGTGCCTGGAGCGGACAGGGTAACTATGGCTACACCTTC
TRBJ2-1	TRBV12-3/TRBV12-4	NA	NA	CASSSGTGSYNEQFF	TGTGCCAGCAGTAGCGGAACTGGCTCCTACAATGAGCAGTTCTTC
TRBJ2-5	TRBV10-1	TRBD1	few	CASNDRVGVETQYF	TGCGCCAGCAACGACAGGGTCGGGGTAGAGACCCAGTACTTC
TRBJ2-1	TRBV20-1	NA	many	CSAARRGRIEQFF	TGCAGTGCCGCACGGAGGGGCAGGATCGAGCAGTTCTTC
TRBJ2-7	TRBV2	NA	medium-sized	CASTEASYEQYF	TGTGCCAGCACTGAGGCCTCCTACGAGCAGTACTTC
TRBJ1-5	TRBV20-1	NA	many	CSAIPVGNQPQHF	TGCAGTGCTATTCCGGTGGGCAATCAGCCCCAGCATTTT
TRBJ1-5	TRBV15	NA	medium-sized	CATSRGAGAGISNQPQHF	TGTGCCACCAGCAGAGGAGCAGGGGCGGGAATTAGCAATCAGCCCCAGCATTTT
TRBJ2-1	TRBV30	TRBD2	many	CAWRESGGQFF	TGTGCCTGGAGGGAAAGCGGGGGACAGTTCTTC
TRBJ2-6	TRBV6-1	NA	many	CASSVGTVSGANVLTF	TGTGCCAGCAGTGTGGGGACGGTCTCTGGGGCCAACGTCCTGACTTTC
TRBJ2-5	TRBV10-2	NA	NA	CASTPLRGEKETQYF	TGCGCCAGCACTCCACTCAGGGGAGAGAAGGAGACCCAGTACTTC
TRBJ1-4	TRBV9	NA	NA	CASSVDVGSSEKLFF	TGTGCCAGCAGCGTAGACGTGGGATCGTCAGAAAAACTGTTTTTT
TRBJ2-5	TRBV20-1	NA	NA	CSASDGGQETQYF	TGCAGTGCTTCAGATGGAGGACAAGAGACCCAGTACTTC
TRBJ1-1	TRBV6-4	NA	NA	CAFRGGNTEALF	TGTGCCTTCCGAGGGGGAAACACTGAAGCTTTATTC
TRBJ2-7	TRBV4-2	TRBD1	many	CASSQGQGGTYEQYF	TGTGCCAGCAGCCAGGGACAGGGAGGCACCTACGAGCAGTACTTC
TRBJ1-4	TRBV30	TRBD1	NA	CARSHRGRVRRNEKLFF	TGTGCCCGGAGCCACAGGGGGCGCGTCCGGAGAAATGAAAAACTGTTTTTT
TRBJ2-1	TRBV6-1	NA	many	CASKKVLASSYNEQFF	TGTGCCAGCAAAAAAGTGCTGGCGAGCTCCTACAATGAGCAGTTCTTC
TRBJ1-2	TRBV11-2	NA	many	CASSSLSRGGGYTF	TGTGCCAGCAGCTCCCTTAGTAGGGGTGGTGGCTACACCTTC
TRBJ1-5	TRBV18	NA	NA	CASSGAISNQPQHF	TGTGCCAGCTCAGGGGCTATTAGCAATCAGCCCCAGCATTTT
TRBJ2-4	TRBV12-3/TRBV12-4	NA	few	CASSFSPGENIQYF	TGTGCCAGCAGTTTCTCTCCGGGGGAGAACATTCAGTACTTC